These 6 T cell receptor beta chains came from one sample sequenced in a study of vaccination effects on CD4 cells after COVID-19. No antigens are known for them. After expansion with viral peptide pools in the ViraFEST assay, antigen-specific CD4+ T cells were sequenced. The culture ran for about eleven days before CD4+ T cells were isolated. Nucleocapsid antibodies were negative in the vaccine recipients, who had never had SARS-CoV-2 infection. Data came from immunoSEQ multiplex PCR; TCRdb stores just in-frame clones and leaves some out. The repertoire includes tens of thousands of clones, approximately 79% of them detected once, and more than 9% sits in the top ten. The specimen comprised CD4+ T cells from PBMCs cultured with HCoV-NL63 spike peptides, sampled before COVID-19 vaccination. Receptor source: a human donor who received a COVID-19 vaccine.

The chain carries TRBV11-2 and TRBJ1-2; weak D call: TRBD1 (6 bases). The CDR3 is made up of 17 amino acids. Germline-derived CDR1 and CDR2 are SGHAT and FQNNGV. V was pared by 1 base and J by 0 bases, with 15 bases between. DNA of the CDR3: TGTGCCAGCAGCTTAGGGAGACTACAGGGAACTAACTATGGCTACACCTTC. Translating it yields CASSLGRLQGTNYGYTF.

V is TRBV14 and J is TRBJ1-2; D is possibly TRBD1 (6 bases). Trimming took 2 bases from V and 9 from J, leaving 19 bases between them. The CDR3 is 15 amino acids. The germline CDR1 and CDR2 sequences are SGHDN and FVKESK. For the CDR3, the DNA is TGTGCCAGCAGCCAATCGGGACAAGGAAGGCGGCGCTACACCTTC. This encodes CASSQSGQGRRRYTF.

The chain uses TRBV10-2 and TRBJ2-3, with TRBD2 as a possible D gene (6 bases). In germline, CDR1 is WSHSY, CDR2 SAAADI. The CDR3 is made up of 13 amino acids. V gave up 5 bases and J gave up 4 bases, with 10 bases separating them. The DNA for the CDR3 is TGCGCCAGCAGTCCAAGACTAGCAGATACGCAGTATTTT. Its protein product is CASSPRLADTQYF.

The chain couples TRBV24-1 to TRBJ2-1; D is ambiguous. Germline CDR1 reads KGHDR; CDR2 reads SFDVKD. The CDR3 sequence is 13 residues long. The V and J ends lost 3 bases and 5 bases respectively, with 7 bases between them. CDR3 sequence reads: CATSDPRNNEQFF. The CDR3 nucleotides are TGTGCCACCAGTGATCCACGGAACAATGAGCAGTTCTTC.

The CDR3 DNA reads as TGTGCCAGCTCTCGTCAAGGGACAGGGGAAGGGACCCAGTACTTC. This sequence encodes CASSRQGTGEGTQYF. The J gene is TRBJ2-5, the V gene TRBV18, with 10 nucleotides matching TRBD1. CDR3 length: 15 amino acids. Germline V CDR1 and CDR2: KGHSH, LQKENI. Trimming at V came to 6 bases and at J to 7 bases, leaving 11 bases not matched to a gene.

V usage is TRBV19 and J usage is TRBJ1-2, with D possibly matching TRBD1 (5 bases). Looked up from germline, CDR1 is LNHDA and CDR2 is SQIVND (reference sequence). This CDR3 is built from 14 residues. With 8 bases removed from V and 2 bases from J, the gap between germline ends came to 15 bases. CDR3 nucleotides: TGTGCCAGTGGCCCCTGGGGGACCAACTATGGCTACACCTTC. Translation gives CASGPWGTNYGYTF.